These T cell receptor beta chains were read from a single sample in a study of memory CD4+ T cells and cytomegalovirus serostatus. Method: immunoSEQ multiplex PCR; TCRdb's copy keeps in-frame clones and lacks some. The sample shows 75,000 to 90,000 clones, 80% of them seen only once. The sample was memory CD4+ T cells from blood. The receptors originated from an adult in good health and CMV-seronegative. CDR3s include the opening cysteine and the closing phenylalanine or tryptophan. Each record gives: CDR3 DNA, CDR3 protein, clone size, J gene, CDR3 length, V gene, D gene. The D gene is left open where the match is weak. Only part of the rows carry a size: once, few, many, or a class if the clone is expanded.

cdr3_nt: TGCGCCAGCAGTGAGTCGGAGTCCTATGAGCAGTTCTTC
cdr3_aa: CASSESESYEQFF
clone_size: NA
j_call: TRBJ2-1
cdr3_length: 13
v_call: TRBV10-1
d_call: NA

cdr3_nt: TGCGCCAGCAGCTTGGCCAGCGGGGGGGCCACCGAGACCCAGTACTTC
cdr3_aa: CASSLASGGATETQYF
clone_size: NA
j_call: TRBJ2-5
cdr3_length: 16
v_call: TRBV5-1
d_call: TRBD2

cdr3_nt: TGTGCCAGCAGTTGGACAGGGAGGAGAAACACTGAAGCTTTCTTT
cdr3_aa: CASSWTGRRNTEAFF
clone_size: NA
j_call: TRBJ1-1
cdr3_length: 15
v_call: TRBV6-5
d_call: TRBD1

cdr3_nt: TGTGCCAGCAGCTTAGGCAGGGGCAATTCACCCCTCCACTTT
cdr3_aa: CASSLGRGNSPLHF
clone_size: NA
j_call: TRBJ1-6
cdr3_length: 14
v_call: TRBV5-4
d_call: NA

cdr3_nt: TGCGCCAGCAGAGACGGAACCGGGGAGCTGTTTTTT
cdr3_aa: CASRDGTGELFF
clone_size: NA
j_call: TRBJ2-2
cdr3_length: 12
v_call: TRBV5-1
d_call: NA

cdr3_nt: TGTGCCAGTAGTACCACAGACCCCCCTATCTCGTTCTATGGCTACACCTTC
cdr3_aa: CASSTTDPPISFYGYTF
clone_size: NA
j_call: TRBJ1-2
cdr3_length: 17
v_call: TRBV19
d_call: NA

cdr3_nt: TGTGCCAGCAGCACAAGAATGGGGGGGGGATACACAGATACGCAGTATTTT
cdr3_aa: CASSTRMGGGYTDTQYF
clone_size: NA
j_call: TRBJ2-3
cdr3_length: 17
v_call: TRBV11-3
d_call: TRBD2

cdr3_nt: TGTGCCAGCAGCCCGGGAATCTACGAGCAGTACTTC
cdr3_aa: CASSPGIYEQYF
clone_size: NA
j_call: TRBJ2-7
cdr3_length: 12
v_call: TRBV5-6
d_call: NA

cdr3_nt: TGTGCCAGTAGTCCAACCGGGGGGGACGGAGAGACCCAGTACTTC
cdr3_aa: CASSPTGGDGETQYF
clone_size: few
j_call: TRBJ2-5
cdr3_length: 15
v_call: TRBV19
d_call: TRBD2

cdr3_nt: TGCGCCAGCAGCTTGCGGGGCGGGGAGACCCAGTACTTC
cdr3_aa: CASSLRGGETQYF
clone_size: NA
j_call: TRBJ2-5
cdr3_length: 13
v_call: TRBV5-1
d_call: NA

cdr3_nt: TGCAGCGTTGAAGGGGTACGTAGGGAAAACAATGAGCAGTTCTTC
cdr3_aa: CSVEGVRRENNEQFF
clone_size: NA
j_call: TRBJ2-1
cdr3_length: 15
v_call: TRBV29-1
d_call: NA

cdr3_nt: TGTGCCTGGAGTGTAAACGGAAACTATGGCTACACCTTC
cdr3_aa: CAWSVNGNYGYTF
clone_size: NA
j_call: TRBJ1-2
cdr3_length: 13
v_call: TRBV30
d_call: NA

cdr3_nt: TGTGCCAGCAGCGAAGGACTAGCTAGCACAGATACGCAGTATTTT
cdr3_aa: CASSEGLASTDTQYF
clone_size: NA
j_call: TRBJ2-3
cdr3_length: 15
v_call: TRBV9
d_call: TRBD2

cdr3_nt: TGTGCCAGCAGTGAATATATATCGAAGCGGGGGGGCACAGATACGCAGTATTTT
cdr3_aa: CASSEYISKRGGTDTQYF
clone_size: NA
j_call: TRBJ2-3
cdr3_length: 18
v_call: TRBV25-1
d_call: TRBD2

cdr3_nt: TGCAGCGTTGGAATCGGACGTAGTGGGGCCAACGTCCTGACTTTC
cdr3_aa: CSVGIGRSGANVLTF
clone_size: NA
j_call: TRBJ2-6
cdr3_length: 15
v_call: TRBV29-1
d_call: NA

cdr3_nt: TGTGCCAGCAGCTTGAAGCTCGGGGCGGCTTATGGCTACACCTTC
cdr3_aa: CASSLKLGAAYGYTF
clone_size: NA
j_call: TRBJ1-2
cdr3_length: 15
v_call: TRBV7-2
d_call: NA

cdr3_nt: TGTGCCAGCAGCCCCCGCTGGGGAACGAACACCGGGGAGCTGTTTTTT
cdr3_aa: CASSPRWGTNTGELFF
clone_size: NA
j_call: TRBJ2-2
cdr3_length: 16
v_call: TRBV11-1
d_call: NA

cdr3_nt: TGTGCCAGCAGCTTATATGAGGGAAATGAGCAGTTCTTC
cdr3_aa: CASSLYEGNEQFF
clone_size: NA
j_call: TRBJ2-1
cdr3_length: 13
v_call: TRBV7-2
d_call: NA

cdr3_nt: TGTGCCAGCAGCTCCGGACAGACTGCAACTAATGAAAAACTGTTTTTT
cdr3_aa: CASSSGQTATNEKLFF
clone_size: NA
j_call: TRBJ1-4
cdr3_length: 16
v_call: TRBV7-2
d_call: NA

cdr3_nt: TGTGCCAGCAGTTACCTTGGGATAGCGGGGGACTACGAGCAGTACTTC
cdr3_aa: CASSYLGIAGDYEQYF
clone_size: NA
j_call: TRBJ2-7
cdr3_length: 16
v_call: TRBV6-5
d_call: TRBD2

cdr3_nt: NA
cdr3_aa: CSVVFGVESSSSGPGGEQFF
clone_size: NA
j_call: TRBJ2-1
cdr3_length: 20
v_call: TRBV29-1
d_call: NA

cdr3_nt: TGTGCCAGCAGCCTGGGGGAATCCACTGAAGCTTTCTTT
cdr3_aa: CASSLGESTEAFF
clone_size: few
j_call: TRBJ1-1
cdr3_length: 13
v_call: TRBV11-3
d_call: NA

cdr3_nt: TGTGCCAGCAGCTTGGAACGGGACAGGGAGTGGGGAGCCTATGGCTACACCTTC
cdr3_aa: CASSLERDREWGAYGYTF
clone_size: NA
j_call: TRBJ1-2
cdr3_length: 18
v_call: TRBV5-6
d_call: TRBD1

cdr3_nt: TGCGCCAGCAGCTTGTTAGGGAATACTGAAGCTTTCTTT
cdr3_aa: CASSLLGNTEAFF
clone_size: once
j_call: TRBJ1-1
cdr3_length: 13
v_call: TRBV5-1
d_call: NA

cdr3_nt: TGTGCCATCAGCCCAACAGGGGGCGAAGGTCAGCCCCAGCATTTT
cdr3_aa: CAISPTGGEGQPQHF
clone_size: NA
j_call: TRBJ1-5
cdr3_length: 15
v_call: TRBV10-3
d_call: TRBD1